The clone carrying this T cell receptor beta chain has ten or more counts. CDR1 MNHEY and CDR2 SVGEGT come from the germline V gene. CDR3 size: 17 residues. The V gene end was trimmed by 2 bases and the J gene end by 4 bases; junction bases not matched to a gene: 8. TCRdb reprocessed the reads with MiXCR, giving one entry per CDR3 protein. The sample yields under 250,000 distinct CDR3 sequences, roughly an eighth seen once. The entry originates in a study of T cell repertoires in cytomegalovirus infection. Sample: PBMCs. This clonotype originated in a human donor in good health (CMV status not recorded). Some clones in this sample may be carry-over from other donors' samples. The chain carries TRBV6-2 or TRBV6-3 and TRBJ2-2, with 9 bases aligning to TRBD2. CDR3 amino acids: CASSYDAGGRATGELFF. In nucleotides, the CDR3 is TGTGCCAGCAGTTACGATGCTGGCGGGAGGGCCACCGGGGAGCTGTTTTTT.